This TCR beta chain was found in a study of shared clonotypes between healthy human individuals. Data came from immunoSEQ multiplex PCR; TCRdb stores just in-frame clones and leaves some out. Among approximately 2,300,000 clones listed, less than 95% were seen once. Germline CDR1 SGHRS, CDR2 YFSETQ. This CDR3 region has 17 residues. The junction had 10 bases not matched to a gene; V was cut back by 1 base and J by 5 bases. V is TRBV5-1 and J is TRBJ2-5; 11 nucleotides match TRBD2. This TCR came from a young man in good health. Some clones in this sample may be carry-over from other donors' samples. Sequencing was carried out using naive CD4+ T cells from PBMCs. Indicated subset: CD45RA+ positively selected. Written as DNA, the CDR3 is TGCGCCAGCAGCTTGATCCCCTCGACTAGCGGGGTGGAGACCCAGTACTTC. It encodes CASSLIPSTSGVETQYF.